A single sample is the source of the 27 T cell receptor beta chains below, sequenced in a study of shared clonotypes between healthy human individuals. Here immunoSEQ multiplex PCR was the method, and the copy in TCRdb shows in-frame clones only, minus some. The table includes under 2,000,000 clones, around 96% detected once. In the naive CD8 group, cells lacked CD45RO and were positively selected for CCR7, so terminally differentiated effector memory CD45RA+ cells were left out. The sample taken for sequencing was naive CD8+ T cells sorted from blood. These receptors were taken from a man aged 18 to 29 in good health.

This sequence joins TRBV15 and TRBJ1-6; D gene ambiguous. The germline V gene encodes CDR1 LNHNV and CDR2 YYDKDF (reference sequence). The length of the CDR3 is 16 residues. Trimming removed 1 base at V and 9 bases at J, with 16 bases between. In nucleotides, the CDR3 is TGTGCCACCAGCAGAGGGATTGGGGAGCTGGGTTCACCCCTCCACTTT. It encodes CATSRGIGELGSPLHF.

The chain combines TRBV7-2 with TRBJ2-1; D might be TRBD1 or TRBD2, each matching 5 bases. V was clipped by 4 bases and J by 4 bases, with 11 bases between them. Germline V CDR1 and CDR2: SGHTA, FQGNSA. The CDR3 runs 14 residues. The CDR3 DNA sequence: TGTGCCAGCAGCTCCCGGGACGGGTACAATGAGCAGTTCTTC. The encoded protein is CASSSRDGYNEQFF.

The gene calls are TRBV7-2 and TRBJ2-7; D possibly corresponds to TRBD2 (5 bases). There are 12 residues in the CDR3. V lost 5 bases, J lost 7 bases, and 12 bases lay in between. Germline loops: CDR1 SGHTA, CDR2 FQGNSA. The CDR3 sequence: CASSPTGLEQYF. The DNA of the CDR3 is TGTGCCAGCAGCCCCACTGGACTGGAGCAGTACTTC.

For this clone: The sample has other DNA sequences that encode this CDR3 too. V usage is TRBV15 and J usage is TRBJ1-1; the D is unclear. The CDR3 loop spans 12 amino acids. CDR1 is LNHNV and CDR2 is YYDKDF in the germline V gene (reference sequence). V dropped 1 base and J dropped 5 bases, with 5 bases sitting between them. The CDR3 region is CATSRVETEAFF. The CDR3, as DNA: TGTGCCACCAGCAGAGTGGAGACTGAAGCTTTCTTT. Full variable domain (rest looked up from reference TRBV15 and TRBJ1-1): DAMVIQNPRYQVTQFGKPVTLSCSQTLNHNVMYWYQQKSSQAPKLLFHYYDKDFNNEADTPDNFQSRRPNTSFCFLDIRSPGLGDTAMYLCATSRVETEAFFGQGTRLTVV.

This chain links TRBV9 with TRBJ1-2; 9 bases line up with TRBD1. V dropped 3 bases and J dropped 0; count of bases not matched to a gene: 6. The CDR3 consists of 16 residues. Looked up from germline, CDR1 is SGDLS and CDR2 is YYNGEE. CDR3 sequence reads: CASSAMGQGANYGYTF. CDR3 coding DNA: TGTGCCAGCAGCGCTATGGGACAGGGCGCTAACTATGGCTACACCTTC.

A word on this clone: Other nucleotide sequences in the sample specify the same CDR3. The chain links TRBV5-1 to TRBJ2-1; D remains unclear. The length of the CDR3 is 13 residues. Trimming removed 0 bases from V and 3 bases from J, with 4 bases in between. CDR1 is SGHRS and CDR2 is YFSETQ in the germline V gene. CDR3 residues: CASSLGLYNEQFF. For the CDR3, the DNA is TGCGCCAGCAGCTTGGGGCTCTACAATGAGCAGTTCTTC.

V and J are TRBV9 and TRBJ1-5; D gene ambiguous. The V gene lost 4 bases and the J gene lost 0 bases, with 8 bases spanning the gap. Germline CDR1 SGDLS, CDR2 YYNGEE. This CDR3 contains 14 residues. The CDR3 here is CASSRGVSNQPQHF. CDR3 nucleotide sequence: TGTGCCAGCAGCAGAGGCGTTAGCAATCAGCCCCAGCATTTT.

The chain is built from TRBV5-5 and TRBJ2-1; D ambiguous. The CDR3 totals 11 residues. With 4 bases removed from V and 10 bases from J, the gap between germline ends came to 9 bases. Germline loops: CDR1 SGHKS, CDR2 YYEKEE (reference sequence). The CDR3 coding sequence is TGTGCCAGCAGCCATGTCAGCGAGCAGTTCTTC. Its translation: CASSHVSEQFF. Complete variable domain (other parts from reference TRBV5-5 and TRBJ2-1): DAGVTQSPTHLIKTRGQQVTLRCSPISGHKSVSWYQQVLGQGPQFIFQYYEKEERGRGNFPDRFSARQFPNYSSELNVNALLLGDSALYLCASSHVSEQFFGPGTRLTVL.

The rearrangement joins TRBV6-5 to TRBJ2-2; 10 bases are a match to TRBD1. The trim removed 2 bases at V and 6 bases at J, leaving 6 bases unmatched. Germline-derived CDR1 and CDR2 are MNHEY and SVGAGI. The CDR3 runs to 16 residues. CDR3 sequence reads: CASSYPAGQGPGELFF. DNA of the CDR3: TGTGCCAGCAGTTACCCCGCGGGACAGGGGCCCGGGGAGCTGTTTTTT.

The sample holds one count of this clone. J is TRBJ1-1 and V is TRBV7-6, with a possible D match to TRBD1 (6 bases). Trimming took off 1 base at V and 11 bases at J, with 11 bases between the two ends. The CDR3 extends over 12 amino acids. CDR1 and CDR2 from the germline V gene are SGHVS and FNYEAQ. The chain's CDR3 is CASSLEGGWAFF. CDR3 in DNA: TGTGCCAGCAGCTTAGAGGGGGGCTGGGCTTTCTTT.

The V gene is TRBV7-2, the J gene TRBJ2-7; D possibly matches TRBD1 or TRBD2 (5 bases each). Germline V gives CDR1 SGHTA, CDR2 FQGNSA. Trimming took off 5 bases at V and 0 bases at J, with 11 bases between the two ends. The CDR3 spans 14 residues. The CDR3 region has the DNA TGTGCCAGCAGCGTGGGGACGGTCTCCTACGAGCAGTACTTC. Protein sequence: CASSVGTVSYEQYF. Full variable domain (rest looked up from reference TRBV7-2 and TRBJ2-7): GAGVSQSPSNKVTEKGKDVELRCDPISGHTALYWYRQSLGQGLEFLIYFQGNSAPDKSGLPSDRFSAERTGGSVSTLTIQRTQQEDSAVYLCASSVGTVSYEQYFGPGTRLTVT.

V gene TRBV10-3 combines with J gene TRBJ1-2; D may be TRBD1 (6 bases). Trimming shortened V by 4 bases and J by 3 bases, and 15 bases separated the two germline ends. The germline gives CDR1 ENHRY, CDR2 SYGVKD. The CDR3 extends over 15 amino acids. The DNA for the CDR3 is TGTGCCATCAGTGGCGCAGGGGTCAATTACTATGGCTACACCTTC. The encoded protein is CAISGAGVNYYGYTF.

The chain recombines TRBV7-9 with TRBJ2-1, with 8 bases that match TRBD2. This CDR3 has 14 amino acids. Trimming cost V 5 bases and J 5 bases; bases outside gene matches: 5. CDR1 is SEHNR, CDR2 FQNEAQ, per germline (reference sequence). In nucleotides, the CDR3 is TGTGCCAGCAGCCATGGGACTAGAAACAATGAGCAGTTCTTC. Residues: CASSHGTRNNEQFF.

The rearrangement uses TRBV4-1 and TRBJ1-1, with 7 bases matching TRBD1. There are 15 residues in the CDR3. Germline assignment: CDR1 MGHRA and CDR2 YSYEKL. The V and J ends lost 1 base and 5 bases, in that order; junction bases with no gene match: 7. CDR3: CASSQGQGAETEAFF. In DNA form, the CDR3 reads TGCGCCAGCAGCCAAGGACAGGGAGCAGAGACTGAAGCTTTCTTT.

The genes are TRBV4-2 and TRBJ2-1, with unresolved D. V lost 0 bases, J lost 0 bases, and 12 bases lay in between. CDR1 is LGHNA, CDR2 YNFKEQ, per germline. This CDR3 comprises 17 residues. The CDR3 loop is CASSQENHQSSYNEQFF. In DNA, the CDR3 is TGTGCCAGCAGCCAAGAGAACCACCAGAGCTCCTACAATGAGCAGTTCTTC.

This clone was seen only once. Within the sample, other DNA sequences also encode this same CDR3. The chain couples TRBV27 to TRBJ1-1, with D possibly matching TRBD1 (5 bases). Deletions cut 3 bases from V and 1 base from J, with 9 bases between. The CDR3 runs 14 residues. Germline lookup yields CDR1 MNHEY and CDR2 SMNVEV (reference sequence). The CDR3 DNA reads TGTGCCAGCAGTTTGCAGGGAGCGAACACTGAAGCTTTCTTT. Amino acid sequence: CASSLQGANTEAFF.

The chain has TRBV5-1 and TRBJ1-2, with D perhaps matching TRBD1 (6 bases). The germline V and J ends were trimmed by 7 bases and 7 bases, with 20 bases remaining between them. From germline, CDR1 is SGHRS and CDR2 YFSETQ. The CDR3 is made up of 14 amino acids. The CDR3 sequence: CASGDTRGPPGYTF. The CDR3, as DNA: TGCGCCAGCGGGGACACACGGGGACCTCCTGGCTACACCTTC.

In regard to this clone: Just one base apart from a much larger clone, this may be a read error. Other DNA sequences from this sample encode an identical CDR3 as well. The chain couples TRBV25-1 to TRBJ2-3; D is ambiguous. V dropped 5 bases and J dropped 2 bases, with 2 bases sitting between them. The CDR3 runs 11 residues. Germline V gene data show CDR1 as MGHDK and CDR2 as SYGVNS. The CDR3: CASSFTDTQYF. DNA of the CDR3: TGTGCCAGCAGTTTCACAGATACGCAGTATTTT.

The V gene is TRBV29-1, the J gene TRBJ1-2; no clear D. Deletions cut 0 bases from V and 2 bases from J, with 13 bases between. The CDR3 runs to 15 residues. Germline CDR1 is SQVTM and CDR2 is ANQGSEA. The CDR3 DNA reads TGCAGCGTTGAAGAACCTCTTGGGGAGAACTATGGCTACACCTTC. Amino acid sequence: CSVEEPLGENYGYTF.

The chain links TRBV5-4 to TRBJ2-4; 8 bases match TRBD2. Per the germline V gene, CDR1 is SGHNT and CDR2 is YYREEE (reference sequence). With 2 bases clipped from V and 8 bases from J, the junction kept 6 bases outside the gene matches. The CDR3 consists of 14 residues. The CDR3 DNA reads as TGTGCCAGCAGCTTAGCGGGGGAGGAAGACATTCAGTACTTC. Its protein product is CASSLAGEEDIQYF.

This clone came up many times. The sample has other DNA sequences that encode this CDR3 too. V usage is TRBV27 and J usage is TRBJ2-3; D unresolved. V lost 5 bases to trimming and J lost 1 base, with 16 bases between them. The CDR3 runs 16 residues. Germline values: CDR1 MNHEY, CDR2 SMNVEV (reference sequence). CDR3 DNA: TGTGCCAGCAGTGCTCGACTGGCTAGAGGCACAGATACGCAGTATTTT. This codes for CASSARLARGTDTQYF.

The gene calls are TRBV13 and TRBJ2-3; D ambiguous. This CDR3 comprises 13 residues. V was clipped by 1 base and J by 4 bases, with 6 bases between them. CDR1 and CDR2 (germline): PRHDT, FYEKMQ (reference sequence). CDR3 sequence reads: CASSLAVADTQYF. In DNA form, the CDR3 reads TGTGCCAGCAGCTTAGCCGTCGCAGATACGCAGTATTTT. The full variable domain, its missing parts supplied by reference TRBV13 and TRBJ2-3, is AAGVIQSPRHLIKEKRETATLKCYPIPRHDTVYWYQQGPGQDPQFLISFYEKMQSDKGSIPDRFSAQQFSDYHSELNMSSLELGDSALYFCASSLAVADTQYFGPGTRLTVL.

The chain employs TRBV2 and TRBJ2-7; 8 bases align to TRBD2. Germline V CDR1 and CDR2: SNHLY, FYNNEI. Trimming at V came to 5 bases and at J to 0 bases, leaving 9 bases not matched to a gene. This CDR3 is built from 16 residues. The DNA for the CDR3 is TGTGCCAGCAGTACCCCGACTAGCGACAACTCCTACGAGCAGTACTTC. Its protein product is CASSTPTSDNSYEQYF.

The J gene is TRBJ2-6, the V gene TRBV9; D ambiguous. V was clipped by 4 bases and J by 0 bases, with 14 bases between them. The germline V gene encodes CDR1 SGDLS and CDR2 YYNGEE. This CDR3 comprises 17 residues. The CDR3 loop is CASSPGPEHSGANVLTF. DNA for the CDR3: TGTGCCAGCAGCCCCGGACCGGAACACTCTGGGGCCAACGTCCTGACTTTC. Drawing the rest from reference TRBV9 and TRBJ2-6, the complete variable domain is DSGVTQTPKHLITATGQRVTLRCSPRSGDLSVYWYQQSLDQGLQFLIQYYNGEERAKGNILERFSAQQFPDLHSELNLSSLELGDSALYFCASSPGPEHSGANVLTFGAGSRLTVL.

The chain carries TRBV4-3 and TRBJ2-3; tentatively, D is TRBD1 (6 bases). With 0 bases removed from V and 4 bases from J, the gap between germline ends came to 14 bases. Germline CDR1 and CDR2: LGHNA and YSLEER. This CDR3 spans 16 amino acids. The CDR3 sequence: CASSQDRGTSADTQYF. As DNA, the CDR3 is TGCGCCAGCAGCCAAGACAGGGGCACGTCAGCAGATACGCAGTATTTT.

Comment on this clone: The sample contains more than one DNA sequence encoding this CDR3. CDR3: CASSLGPNYEQYF. In nucleotides, the CDR3 is TGTGCCAGCAGCTTGGGGCCTAACTACGAGCAGTACTTC. V gene TRBV11-2 combines with J gene TRBJ2-7, with a possible D match to TRBD1 (5 bases). V lost 3 bases to trimming and J lost 3 bases, with 9 bases between them. Looked up from germline, CDR1 is SGHAT and CDR2 is FQNNGV. The CDR3 extends over 13 amino acids.

The chain links TRBV27 to TRBJ2-1, with TRBD2 as a possible D gene (6 bases). CDR3 length equals 13 residues. Germline V gene sequence: CDR1 MNHEY, CDR2 SMNVEV (reference sequence). V shed 3 bases and J shed 8 bases, with 11 bases lying between them. This chain's CDR3 is CASSFGGVDEQFF. In nucleotides, the CDR3 is TGTGCCAGCAGTTTTGGAGGGGTGGATGAGCAGTTCTTC.